These T cell receptor beta chains were read from a single sample in a study of blood T cells in healthy people across ages. One entry per CDR3 protein results from TCRdb running MiXCR on the 5' RACE reads. In the table there are around 1.7 million distinct CDR3 sequences, about 28% of which are singletons. The sequenced material came from blood. The origin of the receptors is a woman under 40 in good health. The CDR3 runs from the conserved cysteine through the conserved F or W. Fields, in order: CDR3 protein, V gene.

CASSPGLAGVLEQFF | TRBV2
CSVELKLVGFGGYTF | TRBV29-1
CASRGYNYEQYF | TRBV2
CASSSEGTSGPGGFF | TRBV5-1
CASSQDHSNSPLHF | TRBV3-1
CASSINRGLAYEQYF | TRBV12-3/TRBV12-4
CAMGGGESDTQYF | TRBV10-3
CASITGGTEAFF | TRBV28
CASNLQNTEAFF | TRBV5-2
CASSLEGRKNEQFF | TRBV7-2
CSASSPGSTDTQYF | TRBV20-1
CASSNRPGQGASGSYEQYF | TRBV11-3
CASSPWTGGAGELFF | TRBV12-3/TRBV12-4
CASNQGPQPQHF | TRBV6-2/TRBV6-3
CASSLTPIATQYF | TRBV7-3
CASRPTTLYSPLHF | TRBV2
CASSPRQGSGANVRTF | TRBV7-3
CASSLAPRTAYEQYF | TRBV5-1
CASRMGRSNTGELFF | TRBV6-6
CASSRTPQQGNKFF | TRBV19
CASSQGWPGSYNEQFF | TRBV4-1
CASSPGTRTSYEQYF | TRBV28
CASSGLDHGNRGKETQYF | TRBV5-4
CTSSLQQGSPYNEQFF | TRBV5-1
CASSTGQGDSSYEQYF | TRBV5-5
CSEGPMASYEQYF | TRBV20-1
CASSQDPPAGGQETQYF | TRBV4-2
CSVEGRTSASWEQYF | TRBV29-1
CATSSTGFNYGYTF | TRBV15
CASSWTDSSYEQYF | TRBV7-9
CASRDRLAGGNEQFF | TRBV6-1
CASVNGGSTDTQYF | TRBV28
CASSLDDYRVGETQYF | TRBV7-2
CASSNSGGETQYF | TRBV12-3/TRBV12-4
CASSETGGAEAFF | TRBV7-9
CASSQVPGGTSPLHF | TRBV4-1
CATRGLAGRNEQFF | TRBV24-1
CASRHGQKLAPYNEQFF | TRBV5-1
CASRTSRGETQYF | TRBV12-3/TRBV12-4
CASSLGLLDRGRGYSGNEQFF | TRBV3-1
CASSHRRGVSGNTIYF | TRBV18
CASSSPQGEETQYF | TRBV7-9
CACSPTDRFSYEQYF | TRBV28
CASSLTTGQFYEQYF | TRBV7-9
CAIRGGLESRETQYF | TRBV10-3
CASSFLGDQMSYTF | TRBV12-3/TRBV12-4
CASSATGGDSPLHF | TRBV9
CCARDPTGALGNEQFF | TRBV20-1
CSAGDNLYEQYF | TRBV20-1
CASSFGGEGSYEQYF | TRBV5-6
CASSRSQGAREKLFF | TRBV12-3/TRBV12-4
CASSPRPNSYTNEKLFF | TRBV5-1